These T cell receptor beta chains were read from a single sample in a study of CD8+ T cells in alopecia areata. This table comes from immunoSEQ multiplex PCR, and its TCRdb copy is limited to in-frame clones, with some not included. This sample has 150,000 or so clones, with about 47% found just once. Sequences were derived from CD8+ T cells sorted from blood, sampled at week 0. These receptors came from a human donor with alopecia areata. Both conserved end residues are part of each CDR3. The order of the fields is V gene, CDR3 protein.

TRBV5-1	CASSSEGGVQETQYF
TRBV6-5	CASSYSPAGNEQFF
TRBV5-6	CASSPFMERYTF
TRBV19	CASSIGAGWTDTQYF
TRBV29-1	CSVEVPQGASYEQYF
TRBV5-6	CASSWAETRNIQYF
TRBV19	CASSIAPGIDTQYF
TRBV5-4	CASSLGILGEKLFF
TRBV5-1	CASSTSEQDEKLFF
TRBV27	CASSLQFAGGSADTQYF
TRBV30	CAWSVQGEFGYTF
TRBV9	CASSEGDQGYTF
TRBV7-8	CASSLSPSGEFLTYEQYF
TRBV27	CASSWRATDTQYF
TRBV5-1	CAPRDQANMWELFF
TRBV29-1	CSGQGNEQFF
TRBV9	CASSPGDTLSETQYF
TRBV30	CAWNPGGTEAFF
TRBV6-6	CASSSTRGGTGYTF
TRBV29-1	CSVEGETYEQYF
TRBV5-6	CASSRAWGEQPQHF
TRBV4-1	CASSQEAGVYGYTF
TRBV13	CASSSQGYEQYF
TRBV11-2	CASSLVLVYEQYF
TRBV30	CAWSYHDRSEQYF
TRBV7-6	CASSLQDSPLHF
TRBV6-5	CASSYSELRGREQYF
TRBV5-1	CASSTGQPRRDEQFF
TRBV7-9	CASCPPSSYEQYF
TRBV7-9	CASSDSSYEQYF
TRBV18	CASSVGDIVNYGYTF
TRBV4-1	CASSHPRQGTYNEQFF
TRBV6-6	CASTSQPGGRETQYF
TRBV9	CASSVRLSQETQYF
TRBV11-2	CASSLGQTYEQYF
TRBV5-1	CASSLGSSGHEYNEQFF
TRBV6-5	CASSRGQGGTGELFF
TRBV29-1	CSVEGVDEQYF
TRBV19	CASSMDLEDQPQHF
TRBV6-5	CASSYSQGEWTGELFF
TRBV7-2	CASSLDPGDEQFF
TRBV30	CAWSVASSYNEQFF